These 21 T cell receptor beta chains were all obtained from the same sample, sequenced in a study of T cell repertoires in cytomegalovirus infection. Antigens for these TCRs are unknown. Each CDR3 protein gets one entry after TCRdb re-called the reads with MiXCR. The table has 650,000 to 850,000 distinct CDR3 sequences, 25% to 35% seen once. The sample here was cultured CD8+ T cells from PBMCs, taken from culture after CMV antigen stimulation. The source of these receptors is a human donor in good health (CMV status not recorded). Some clones in this sample may be carry-over from other donors' samples.

The V call is TRBV12-3 or TRBV12-4, the J call TRBJ1-1; 10 nucleotides align to TRBD1. Germline trimming cut 6 bases from V and 2 bases from J; bases unmatched to any gene: 18. CDR3 size: 19 residues. CDR3 sequence reads: CASSYVWLGQGKINTEAFF. The CDR3 bases are TGTGCCAGCAGCTACGTCTGGCTGGGACAGGGGAAAATTAACACTGAAGCTTTCTTT.

The table lists this clonotype with a few counts. The chain carries TRBV6-1 and TRBJ1-6, with D possibly TRBD1 on 6 matching bases. Trimming removed 4 bases at V and 6 bases at J, with 16 bases between. CDR1 is MNHNS, CDR2 SASEGT, per germline. The CDR3 runs to 16 residues. The CDR3 sequence is CASSALGAQGNSPLHF. Written as DNA, the CDR3 is TGTGCCAGCAGTGCCTTGGGGGCGCAGGGTAATTCACCCCTCCACTTT.

The rearrangement joins TRBV7-8 to TRBJ1-2, with TRBD1 as a possible D gene (5 bases). CDR1 is SGHVS and CDR2 is FQNEAQ in the germline V gene. CDR3 length: 16 amino acids. V was cut by 4 bases and J by 2 bases, with 17 bases left in between. The DNA of the CDR3 is TGTGCCAGCAGCTCCCGATGGGACGACCAAAACTATGGCTACACCTTC. As protein: CASSSRWDDQNYGYTF.

The rearrangement links TRBV20-1 to TRBJ2-3; 9 nucleotides match TRBD2. The CDR3 extends over 17 amino acids. Germline V gene sequence: CDR1 DFQATT, CDR2 SNEGSKA (reference sequence). J gave up 2 bases and V 3 bases, and 12 bases lay outside the gene matches. The CDR3 DNA reads TGCAGTGCTAGTCATAGGGGACTAGCCCTCCTCACAGATACGCAGTATTTT. As protein: CSASHRGLALLTDTQYF.

This clonotype was counted ten times or more. The genes are TRBV12-3 or TRBV12-4 and TRBJ1-5; TRBD1 matches 7 bases. The CDR3 length is 14 residues. V was pared by 6 bases and J by 6 bases, with 8 bases of the junction left unmatched. This CDR3 reads CASRPSGGGQPQHF. The CDR3 bases are TGTGCCAGCAGACCTTCAGGGGGTGGTCAGCCCCAGCATTTT.

This clonotype was seen a few times. The gene calls are TRBV19 and TRBJ1-1; D uncertain. V lost 0 bases and J lost 0, with 11 bases in between. The CDR3 extends over 16 amino acids. Germline V gives CDR1 LNHDA, CDR2 SQIVND (reference sequence). Written as DNA, the CDR3 is TGTGCCAGTAGTATAGAGGGAGGGATTATGAACACTGAAGCTTTCTTT. Translated: CASSIEGGIMNTEAFF.

This clonotype was observed a few times. The chain recombines TRBV2 with TRBJ2-7; maybe TRBD2 (6 bases). CDR3 length: 10 residues. Germline V gene data show CDR1 as SNHLY and CDR2 as FYNNEI. Trimming removed 7 bases from V and 7 bases from J, with 8 bases in between. CDR3 residues: CASTAGEQYV. CDR3 in DNA: TGTGCCAGCACCGCGGGGGAGCAGTACGTC.

A few counts support this clonotype. V is TRBV6-1 and J is TRBJ1-2; unclear D gene. V dropped 6 bases and J dropped 6 bases, with 11 bases sitting between them. The CDR3 contains 12 residues. The V gene's germline CDR1 is MNHNS and CDR2 SASEGT. This CDR3 is CASRRASDGYTF. In nucleotides, the CDR3 is TGTGCCAGCAGACGGGCGTCGGATGGCTACACCTTC.

The table lists this clonotype with a few counts. J is TRBJ1-1 and V is TRBV20-1; 11 nucleotides agree with TRBD1. The CDR3 loop spans 16 amino acids. Germline lookup yields CDR1 DFQATT and CDR2 SNEGSKA (reference sequence). Trimming at V came to 3 bases and at J to 5 bases, leaving 11 bases not matched to a gene. CDR3 region: CSARMLPGQGGTEAFF. The CDR3 nucleotides are TGCAGTGCTAGGATGCTACCGGGACAGGGGGGTACTGAAGCTTTCTTT.

This clonotype turned up a few times. This chain uses TRBV27 with TRBJ2-7; D gene unclear. The CDR3 runs 13 residues. Trimming left V 6 bases short and J 4 bases short, with 13 bases between. CDR1 MNHEY and CDR2 SMNVEV come from the germline V gene (reference sequence). CDR3 protein: CASSPMSRYEQYF. In nucleotides, the CDR3 is TGTGCCAGCAGCCCGATGTCTAGGTACGAGCAGTACTTC.

The table lists this clonotype with a few counts. The rearrangement links TRBV7-6 to TRBJ2-2; D gene ambiguous. V was clipped by 3 bases and J by 7 bases, with 12 bases between them. CDR3 size: 14 residues. Germline lookup yields CDR1 SGHVS and CDR2 FNYEAQ. CDR3 sequence (DNA): TGTGCCAGCAGCTTCAGAGCTTTCTTCGGGGAGCTGTTTTTT. It encodes CASSFRAFFGELFF.

This clonotype was seen only a few times. The chain joins TRBV7-9 to TRBJ2-2; 14 bases match TRBD2. Germline CDR1 SEHNR, CDR2 FQNEAQ (reference sequence). V lost 5 bases and J lost 3; bases outside the gene matches: 8. The CDR3 has 18 residues. The DNA for the CDR3 is TGTGCCAGCAGCCCCCCGACTAGCGGGGGGGCCGACACCGGGGAGCTGTTTTTT. This sequence encodes CASSPPTSGGADTGELFF.

This clonotype was detected only a few times. The gene calls are TRBV4-1 and TRBJ2-7; tentatively, D is TRBD1 (6 bases). Germline V CDR1 and CDR2: MGHRA, YSYEKL. V lost 1 base to trimming and J lost 2 bases, with 12 bases between them. The length of the CDR3 is 15 residues. The CDR3 DNA follows: TGCGCCAGCAGCCAAGTAAAAGGACAGCCCTACGAGCAGTACTTC. Amino acid sequence: CASSQVKGQPYEQYF.

The rearrangement uses TRBV27 and TRBJ1-1, with D perhaps matching TRBD1 (5 bases). Germline V gene sequence: CDR1 MNHEY, CDR2 SMNVEV (reference sequence). The CDR3 covers 12 residues. The germline V and J ends were trimmed by 2 bases and 13 bases, with 14 bases remaining between them. The CDR3 spells CASSLGQGRNFF. CDR3 nucleotides: TGTGCCAGCAGTTTAGGGCAGGGCAGAAATTTCTTT.

This chain links TRBV20-1 with TRBJ2-3; D is uncertain. The V end lost 6 bases, the J end lost 1 base, and 14 bases lay between the germline ends. Per germline, CDR1 DFQATT and CDR2 SNEGSKA (reference sequence). The CDR3 loop spans 14 amino acids. Written as DNA, the CDR3 is TGCAGTGCCCAGACCGTAGTCGGCACAGATACGCAGTATTTT. Amino acids: CSAQTVVGTDTQYF.

V is TRBV10-3 and J is TRBJ1-2, with 7 bases aligning to TRBD1. Trimming took 10 bases from V and 8 from J; bases not matched to a gene: 7. The CDR3 runs 11 residues. Germline V gene sequence: CDR1 ENHRY, CDR2 SYGVKD. The CDR3 DNA is TGTGCCACCCGACAGGGAGGGGGCTACACCTTC. Amino acid sequence: CATRQGGGYTF.

The CDR3 spells CAISATDTTNEKLFF. CDR3 in DNA: TGTGCCATCAGTGCCACAGATACAACTAATGAAAAACTGTTTTTT. The genes are TRBV10-3 and TRBJ1-4; no clear D gene. Per germline, CDR1 ENHRY and CDR2 SYGVKD. V lost 4 bases and J lost 0, with 9 bases in between. This CDR3 comprises 15 residues.

This clonotype came up a few times. The chain couples TRBV12-3 or TRBV12-4 to TRBJ1-2; D is possibly TRBD1 (5 bases). The CDR3 runs 15 residues. With 2 bases removed from V and 7 bases from J, the gap between germline ends came to 17 bases. In DNA, the CDR3 is TGTGCCAGCAGTTTAAGGGAGCGTATGAGGGGTGGCTACACCTTC. Amino acids: CASSLRERMRGGYTF.

V usage is TRBV20-1 and J usage is TRBJ2-1; D gene unclear. Germline assignment: CDR1 DFQATT and CDR2 SNEGSKA (reference sequence). CDR3 size: 11 residues. V was trimmed by 0 bases and J by 7 bases, leaving 4 bases between them. CDR3 sequence: CSARDFNEQFF. The CDR3 nucleotides read TGCAGTGCTAGAGATTTTAATGAGCAGTTCTTC.

The chain couples TRBV7-6 to TRBJ2-5; 8 nucleotides match TRBD2. Trimming took 1 base from V and 0 from J; bases not matched to a gene: 7. This CDR3 is 17 amino acids long. Germline CDR1 SGHVS, CDR2 FNYEAQ. The CDR3 reads CASSLVWAGGHQETQYF. For the CDR3, the DNA is TGTGCCAGCAGCTTAGTTTGGGCGGGGGGACACCAAGAGACCCAGTACTTC.

This chain connects TRBV27 to TRBJ2-2; TRBD2 might be the D (5 bases). The CDR3 has 15 residues. V was clipped by 5 bases and J by 2 bases, with 12 bases between them. CDR1 MNHEY and CDR2 SMNVEV come from the germline V gene (reference sequence). CDR3 sequence: CASSIVRTNTGELFF. The CDR3 region has the DNA TGTGCCAGCAGTATTGTCCGGACTAACACCGGGGAGCTGTTTTTT.